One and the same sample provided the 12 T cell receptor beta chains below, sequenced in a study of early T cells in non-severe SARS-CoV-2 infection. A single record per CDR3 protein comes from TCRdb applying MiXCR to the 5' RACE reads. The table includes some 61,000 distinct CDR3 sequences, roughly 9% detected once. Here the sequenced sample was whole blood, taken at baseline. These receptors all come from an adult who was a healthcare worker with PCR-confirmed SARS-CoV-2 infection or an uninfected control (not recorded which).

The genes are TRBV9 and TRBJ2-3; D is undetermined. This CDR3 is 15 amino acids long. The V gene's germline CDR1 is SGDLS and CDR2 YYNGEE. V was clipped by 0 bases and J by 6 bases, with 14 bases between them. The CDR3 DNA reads TGTGCCAGCAGCGTAGAAGGCGGTGGTTGGGATACGCAGTATTTT. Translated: CASSVEGGGWDTQYF.

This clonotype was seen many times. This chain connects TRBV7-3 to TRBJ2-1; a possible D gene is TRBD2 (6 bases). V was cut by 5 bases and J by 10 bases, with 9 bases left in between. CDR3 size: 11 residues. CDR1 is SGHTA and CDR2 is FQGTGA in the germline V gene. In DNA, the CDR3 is TGTGCCAGCAGCAACGGAGGGGAGCAGTTCTTC. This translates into CASSNGGEQFF.

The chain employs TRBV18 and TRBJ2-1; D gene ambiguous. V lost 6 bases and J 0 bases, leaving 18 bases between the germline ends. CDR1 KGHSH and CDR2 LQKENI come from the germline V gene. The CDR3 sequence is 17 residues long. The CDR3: CASSRLGMASSYNEQFF. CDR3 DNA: TGTGCCAGCTCGCGGTTAGGGATGGCCTCCTCCTACAATGAGCAGTTCTTC.

Here the CDR3 reads CASSLVRGRGLNEQFF. As DNA, the CDR3 is TGTGCCAGCAGCTTAGTCAGGGGCAGGGGGCTCAATGAGCAGTTCTTC. The V call is TRBV11-2, the J call TRBJ2-1; TRBD1 matches at 8 bases. Losses at the gene ends were 1 base for V and 6 bases for J; bases not matched to a gene: 8. Germline V gene lookup returns CDR1 SGHAT and CDR2 FQNNGV. The CDR3 consists of 16 residues.

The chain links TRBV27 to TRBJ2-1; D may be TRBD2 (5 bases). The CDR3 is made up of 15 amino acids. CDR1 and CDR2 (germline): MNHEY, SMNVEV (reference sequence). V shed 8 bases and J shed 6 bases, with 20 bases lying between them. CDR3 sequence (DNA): TGTGCCAGCCGCTTCAGCGGAGTTAGCCGCAATGAGCAGTTCTTC. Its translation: CASRFSGVSRNEQFF.

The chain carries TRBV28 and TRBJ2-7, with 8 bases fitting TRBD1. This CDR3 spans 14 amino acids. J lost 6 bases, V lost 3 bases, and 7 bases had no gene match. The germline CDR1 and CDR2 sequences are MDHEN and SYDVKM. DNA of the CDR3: TGTGCCAGCAGTTTGACCTCAGGGGGCCTCGAGCAGTACTTC. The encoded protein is CASSLTSGGLEQYF. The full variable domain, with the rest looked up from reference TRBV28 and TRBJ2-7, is DVKVTQSSRYLVKRTGEKVFLECVQDMDHENMFWYRQDPGLGLRLIYFSYDVKMKEKGDIPEGYSVSREKKERFSLILESASTNQTSMYLCASSLTSGGLEQYFGPGTRLTVT.

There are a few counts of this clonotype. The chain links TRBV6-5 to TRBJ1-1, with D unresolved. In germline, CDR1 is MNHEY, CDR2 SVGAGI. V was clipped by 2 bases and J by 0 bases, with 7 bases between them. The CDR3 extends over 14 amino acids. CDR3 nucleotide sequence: TGTGCCAGCAGTTACGTCCACATGAACACTGAAGCTTTCTTT. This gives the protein CASSYVHMNTEAFF.

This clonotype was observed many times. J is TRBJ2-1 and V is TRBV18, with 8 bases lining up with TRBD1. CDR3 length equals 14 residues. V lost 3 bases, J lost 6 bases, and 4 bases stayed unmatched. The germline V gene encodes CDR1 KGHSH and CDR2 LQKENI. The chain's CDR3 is CASSPPTGANEQFF. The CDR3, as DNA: TGTGCCAGCTCACCCCCGACAGGGGCCAATGAGCAGTTCTTC.

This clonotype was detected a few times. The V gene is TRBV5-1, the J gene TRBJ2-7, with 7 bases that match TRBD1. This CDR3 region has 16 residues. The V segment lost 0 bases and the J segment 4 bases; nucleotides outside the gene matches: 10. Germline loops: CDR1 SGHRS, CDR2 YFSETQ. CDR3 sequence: CASSLAQTGRIYEQYF. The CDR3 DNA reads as TGCGCCAGCAGCTTGGCCCAGACAGGGCGAATTTACGAGCAGTACTTC.

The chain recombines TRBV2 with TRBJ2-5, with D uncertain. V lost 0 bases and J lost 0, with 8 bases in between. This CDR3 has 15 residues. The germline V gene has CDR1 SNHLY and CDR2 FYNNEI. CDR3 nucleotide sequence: TGTGCCAGCAGTGAAGCAGGGCAGTACCAAGAGACCCAGTACTTC. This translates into CASSEAGQYQETQYF.

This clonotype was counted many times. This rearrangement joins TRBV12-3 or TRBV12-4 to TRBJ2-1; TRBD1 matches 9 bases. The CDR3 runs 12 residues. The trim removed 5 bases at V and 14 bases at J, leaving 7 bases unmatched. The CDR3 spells CASSVNRGLEFF. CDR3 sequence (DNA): TGTGCCAGCAGTGTAAACAGGGGGCTGGAGTTCTTC.

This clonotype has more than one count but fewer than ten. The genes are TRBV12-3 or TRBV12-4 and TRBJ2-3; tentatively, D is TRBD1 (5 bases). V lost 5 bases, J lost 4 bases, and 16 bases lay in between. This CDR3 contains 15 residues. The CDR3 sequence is CASSLQGNLADTQYF. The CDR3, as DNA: TGTGCCAGCAGTCTCCAGGGTAATCTGGCAGATACGCAGTATTTT.